These T cell receptor beta chains were read from a single sample in a study of blood T cell repertoires in COVID-19. Profiling relied on immunoSEQ multiplex PCR, and the TCRdb table lists in-frame clones only, not all of them. The data hold under 200,000 clones, with approximately 79% observed a single time. Sequenced input: peripheral blood. These receptors all stem from a woman aged 60-70 years with COVID-19, enrolled during active disease. The CDR3 runs from the conserved cysteine through the conserved F or W. The D gene is left open where the match is weak. Expanded clones get a size class; other rows say once, few or many, or leave the size out.

abundance	j_gene	v_gene	d_gene	CDR3nt	CDR3aa
-	TRBJ2-7	TRBV5-5	TRBD2	TGTGCCAGCAGCGCCAAACTAGCGGGGAGCTCCTACGAGCAGTACTTC	CASSAKLAGSSYEQYF
few	TRBJ2-2	TRBV28	TRBD2	TGTGCCAGCAGCCGGAGCGGGGGCGGCACCGGGGAGCTGTTTTTT	CASSRSGGGTGELFF
-	TRBJ1-3	TRBV7-9	TRBD1	TGTGCCAGCAGCCAGGAGCCCCCGGGACAGAGGCTTCGGGGAAACACCATATATTTT	CASSQEPPGQRLRGNTIYF
once	TRBJ2-1	TRBV11-2	-	TGTGCCAGCAGCCCTGGAGCGGAGCAGTTCTTC	CASSPGAEQFF
-	TRBJ2-1	TRBV11-2	TRBD1	TGTGCCAGCAGCTTGGACAGGGTAAATGAGCAGTTCTTC	CASSLDRVNEQFF
-	TRBJ2-7	TRBV6-2/TRBV6-3	TRBD1	TGTGCCAGCAGTTACATCCCCCCTTGGGACAGGAACCTACCCTACGAGCAGTACTTC	CASSYIPPWDRNLPYEQYF
once	TRBJ2-3	TRBV6-1	TRBD2	TGTGCCAGCAGTGAACAGGTGGGACTAGCGGGGCGCACAGATACGCAGTATTTT	CASSEQVGLAGRTDTQYF
-	TRBJ2-7	TRBV28	-	TGTGCCAGCAGTTCGACTACAAGGTACGAGCAGTACTTC	CASSSTTRYEQYF
few	TRBJ2-7	TRBV7-9	TRBD1	TGTGCCAGCAGCCCCGGACAGGGTTTCTTCCAGGAGCAGTACTTC	CASSPGQGFFQEQYF
-	TRBJ2-3	TRBV3-1/TRBV3-2	-	TGTGCCAGCAGCCACCTCGGCGGGGGCACAGATACGCAGTATTTT	CASSHLGGGTDTQYF
few	TRBJ2-3	TRBV6-2/TRBV6-3	-	TGTGCCAGCAGTTACAGTAGGGAGGATACGCAGTATTTT	CASSYSREDTQYF
-	TRBJ1-4	TRBV29-1	-	TGCAGCGTTGAACAGGGAAATGAAAAACTGTTTTTT	CSVEQGNEKLFF
-	TRBJ2-1	TRBV2	TRBD1	TGTGCCAGCAGTCCGGGACAGGGACTCTACAATGAGCAGTTCTTC	CASSPGQGLYNEQFF
-	TRBJ1-3	TRBV5-6	TRBD1	TGTGCCAGCAGCTTTAGGGGGCCAGGAAACACCATATATTTT	CASSFRGPGNTIYF
few	TRBJ2-7	TRBV14	TRBD2	TGTGCCAGCAGCCGCGGGACTAGCGGGAGGCGGAGCGAGCAGTACTTC	CASSRGTSGRRSEQYF
-	TRBJ2-5	TRBV5-8	TRBD1	TGTGCCAGCAGCTTGGGACAGGGTATAGAGACCCAGTACTTC	CASSLGQGIETQYF
-	TRBJ1-1	TRBV6-1	-	TGTGCCAGCAGTGAATGGGGGGGGGACCCTAACACTGAAGCTTTCTTT	CASSEWGGDPNTEAFF
few	TRBJ2-1	TRBV4-2	-	TGTGCCAGCAGCCAAACCGGGGGGCCCCGGAATGAGCAGTTCTTC	CASSQTGGPRNEQFF
-	TRBJ2-1	TRBV7-8	TRBD1	TGTGCCAGCAGCTTAGCCCCATCGGGACAGGGAAACAATGAGCAGTTCTTC	CASSLAPSGQGNNEQFF
-	TRBJ2-5	TRBV24-1	-	TGTGCCACCAGTGATTACAAAGGAGGGGTTGGGCAAGAGACCCAGTACTTC	CATSDYKGGVGQETQYF
-	TRBJ1-2	TRBV28	-	TGTGCCAGCAGAATTGGGGGGTCGGGTGACTATGGCTACACCTTC	CASRIGGSGDYGYTF
-	TRBJ1-4	TRBV7-9	-	TGTGCCAGCAGCGGTGGAGGGAACGGGGAGAGTTCTGAAAAACTGTTTTTT	CASSGGGNGESSEKLFF
-	TRBJ2-6	TRBV6-5	-	TGTGCCAGCACCAAGGACAACTCTGGGGCCAACGTCCTGACTTTC	CASTKDNSGANVLTF
once	TRBJ2-5	TRBV6-5	TRBD1	TGTGCCAGCCACGGGACAGGGCGACTTCAAGAGACCCAGTACTTC	CASHGTGRLQETQYF
-	TRBJ2-5	TRBV6-6	-	TGTGCCAGCAGTTACCCAAATACAGTGCAAGAGACCCAGTACTTC	CASSYPNTVQETQYF
many	TRBJ1-3	TRBV10-2	-	TGCGCCAGCAGCGCAACCCGGTTGTTAGCGCCAAGGGTACTGGAAAACACCATATATTTT	CASSATRLLAPRVLENTIYF
-	TRBJ1-2	TRBV27	TRBD1	TGTGCCAGCAGTCTTATAGGGACAGGACTAAACTATGGCTACACCTTC	CASSLIGTGLNYGYTF
once	TRBJ2-7	TRBV27	TRBD2	TGTGCCAGCAGTATCGGACTAGCGGGTTCTCCTTACGAGCAGTACTTC	CASSIGLAGSPYEQYF
-	TRBJ2-3	TRBV27	TRBD2	TGTGCCAGCCGGACCGGGACTAGCGCAGATACGCAGTATTTT	CASRTGTSADTQYF
-	TRBJ1-1	TRBV5-1	TRBD1	TGCGCCAGCAGCTCTTTCGGGACAGGGAACACTGAAGCTTTCTTT	CASSSFGTGNTEAFF
-	TRBJ1-1	TRBV9	-	TGTGCCAGCAGTACGGGACTGACCCTGAACACTGAAGCTTTCTTT	CASSTGLTLNTEAFF
-	TRBJ2-7	TRBV12-3/TRBV12-4	-	TGTGCCAGCAGTTCGTCAGGGAACCACGAGCAGTACTTC	CASSSSGNHEQYF
few	TRBJ2-1	TRBV6-4	-	TGTGCCAGCAGTGACTCGGCAGGTTCGAGCTCCTACAATGAGCAGTTCTTC	CASSDSAGSSSYNEQFF
-	TRBJ1-1	TRBV5-4	TRBD1	TGTGCCAGCAGCCCAGGGGACAGGGAAGCTTTCTTT	CASSPGDREAFF
-	TRBJ2-5	TRBV2	TRBD2	TGTGCCAGCATCGGGACTAGCGGACTAGAGACCCAGTACTTC	CASIGTSGLETQYF
-	TRBJ2-2	TRBV5-1	-	TGCGCCAGCAGCCAGGGGGGTCCGAACACCGGGGAGCTGTTTTTT	CASSQGGPNTGELFF
-	TRBJ1-1	TRBV30	-	TGTGCCGCGGCCGGGACATCTCCGAACACTGAAGCTTTCTTT	CAAAGTSPNTEAFF
once	TRBJ1-1	TRBV9	TRBD1	TGTGCCAGCAGCGTTCTACAGGGGGCCAGCACTGAAGCTTTCTTT	CASSVLQGASTEAFF
-	TRBJ2-2	TRBV3-1/TRBV3-2	-	TGTGCCAGCAGCCAAGACTGGGCCGGGGAAGATTCGACCGGGGAGCTGTTTTTT	CASSQDWAGEDSTGELFF
once	TRBJ2-2	TRBV5-1	TRBD1	TGCGCCAGCAGCTTGGAGGGACAGGGGAGGAGCACCGGGGAGCTGTTTTTT	CASSLEGQGRSTGELFF
-	TRBJ1-2	TRBV30	-	TGTGCCTGGAGTGTACACCGGGGGGATAACTATGGCTACACCTTC	CAWSVHRGDNYGYTF
-	TRBJ2-7	TRBV5-6	-	TGTGCCAGCAGCTTCTTGACTGCCTCCTACGAGCAGTACTTC	CASSFLTASYEQYF
-	TRBJ2-1	TRBV9	TRBD2	TGTGCCAGCAGCGCGAAACTAGCGGGAGGGCCGGGGGAGCAGTTCTTC	CASSAKLAGGPGEQFF
-	TRBJ2-1	TRBV4-3	TRBD2	TGCGCCAGCAGCCAAGGTTACAGCGGGAGGGCCAATGAGCAGTTCTTC	CASSQGYSGRANEQFF
-	TRBJ1-4	TRBV19	-	TGTGCCAGTAGTATAGGGGCAGGAACTGGCGAAAAACTGTTTTTT	CASSIGAGTGEKLFF
-	TRBJ2-2	TRBV27	TRBD1	TGTGCCAGCAGTTCCTCCGGGACAGGGGATGGCACCGGGGAGCTGTTTTTT	CASSSSGTGDGTGELFF
few	TRBJ1-4	TRBV6-5	TRBD1	TGTGCCAGCAGGGAGACAGGGGGTGGAGAAAAACTGTTTTTT	CASRETGGGEKLFF
-	TRBJ2-2	TRBV28	TRBD2	TGTGCCAGCAGCCAACATAGCGGGGGGCACCGGGAGCTGTTTTTT	CASSQHSGGHRELFF
-	TRBJ2-4	TRBV4-1	TRBD2	TGCGCCAGCAGCCTACTAGCGGACTCCGCCATTCAGTACTTC	CASSLLADSAIQYF
-	TRBJ2-3	TRBV6-5	TRBD2	TGTGCCAGCACAAGGGGACTAGTAACAGATACGCAGTATTTT	CASTRGLVTDTQYF
-	TRBJ1-2	TRBV6-5	-	TGTGCCAGCAGGTCTGGAGCCCGACCGGATGGCTACACCTTC	CASRSGARPDGYTF
-	TRBJ2-1	TRBV7-3	-	TGTGCCAGCAGCTTAATGGCCAGGGGACATGAGCAGTTCTTC	CASSLMARGHEQFF
-	TRBJ2-3	TRBV9	TRBD1	TGTGCCAGCAGCGGCTTAGGACAGGGCACAGATACGCAGTATTTT	CASSGLGQGTDTQYF